Following are 11 T cell receptor beta chains from one sample sequenced in a study of vaccination effects on CD4 cells after COVID-19 (dated 2022 in TCRdb). These receptors have no identified antigens. Library method: the immunoSEQ multiplex PCR assay. The immuneACCESS repertoire file appears here via TCRdb, limited to in-frame rearrangements. These files lack a portion of the clones; in checked studies, under half of the deficit traces to unresolved V genes, and the cause of the others is not known. The table for this sample lists more than 11,000 clones; over 60% of them were counted only once. Of the sample, 8.5% to 10% is held by the ten largest clones. In the ViraFEST assay, PBMC were stimulated with viral peptide pools, and TCR sequencing was then used to find antigen-specific CD4+ T cell clonotypes based on their expansion. After around ten days of culture, CD4+ T cells were isolated with the EasySep CD4+ T cell isolation kit. Each participant got two doses of an mRNA SARS-CoV-2 vaccine, either BNT162b2 or mRNA-1273.

Material: CD4+ T cells from PBMCs cultured with SARS-CoV-2 spike peptides, obtained after COVID-19 vaccination. Explained via the paper, the cell subset or site label denotes: SARS-CoV-2 spike overlapping peptide pool stimulation. All receptors come from a human donor who received a COVID-19 vaccine.

CDR3 sequence: CASSVVLRDGTGHYSNQPQHF. The CDR3 DNA reads as TGTGCCAGCAGCGTAGTCCTCCGAGACGGGACAGGGCATTATAGCAATCAGCCCCAGCATTTT. The chain couples TRBV9 to TRBJ1-5, with 9 bases lining up with TRBD1. The CDR3 contains 21 residues. CDR1 is SGDLS, CDR2 YYNGEE, per germline. V gave up 0 bases and J gave up 0 bases; unmatched junction bases: 16. The variable domain in full, with the rest retrieved from reference TRBV9 and TRBJ1-5, is DSGVTQTPKHLITATGQRVTLRCSPRSGDLSVYWYQQSLDQGLQFLIQYYNGEERAKGNILERFSAQQFPDLHSELNLSSLELGDSALYFCASSVVLRDGTGHYSNQPQHFGDGTRLSIL.

This chain uses TRBV7-3 with TRBJ2-2, with 7 bases aligning to TRBD1. V shed 5 bases and J 6 bases; nucleotides not matched to a gene: 3. This CDR3 has 13 amino acids. Germline V CDR1 and CDR2: SGHTA, FQGTGA. This CDR3 is CASSPQGAGELFF. CDR3 bases: TGTGCCAGCAGCCCGCAGGGGGCCGGGGAGCTGTTTTTT.

The chain employs TRBV7-2 and TRBJ1-6; D perhaps matches TRBD1 (5 bases). CDR1 is SGHTA, CDR2 FQGNSA, per germline. The CDR3 extends over 15 amino acids. V lost 5 bases, J lost 6 bases, and 14 bases lay in between. CDR3 bases: TGTGCCAGCAGCCTAACGGGACGGATTAATTCACCCCTCCACTTT. As protein: CASSLTGRINSPLHF.

The V call is TRBV19, the J call TRBJ1-5, with D hard to call. The CDR3 consists of 14 residues. V lost 4 bases and J lost 5, with 12 bases in between. Germline loops: CDR1 LNHDA, CDR2 SQIVND (reference sequence). In nucleotides, the CDR3 is TGTGCCAGTAGTAGAGACGGTGGTTATCAGCCCCAGCATTTT. The encoded protein is CASSRDGGYQPQHF.

This clone was picked up a small number of times. This chain joins TRBV10-3 and TRBJ1-4; D perhaps matches TRBD1 (5 bases). With 7 bases removed from V and 2 bases from J, the gap between germline ends came to 5 bases. This CDR3 spans 12 amino acids. CDR1 ENHRY and CDR2 SYGVKD come from the germline V gene. CDR3 in amino acids: CAITGTNEKLFF. The CDR3 nucleotides read TGTGCCATCACAGGGACTAATGAAAAACTGTTTTTT.

In its sample, this clone was seen a few times. This sequence joins TRBV6-5 and TRBJ2-1; 10 bases are shared with TRBD2. In germline, CDR1 is MNHEY, CDR2 SVGAGI. The CDR3 is made up of 16 amino acids. V lost 0 bases, J lost 8 bases, and 7 bases stayed unmatched. Written as DNA, the CDR3 is TGTGCCAGCAGTTACTCGGCTAGCGGGAGTGATTATGAGCAGTTCTTC. It yields the protein CASSYSASGSDYEQFF.

The chain joins TRBV2 to TRBJ2-1; D call uncertain. The CDR3 extends over 12 amino acids. Germline CDR1 reads SNHLY; CDR2 reads FYNNEI. Trimming shortened V by 10 bases and J by 8 bases, and 15 bases separated the two germline ends. CDR3 DNA sequence: TGTGCCACCCGCCTGGCATACCATGAGCAGTTCTTC. Translated: CATRLAYHEQFF.

This chain connects TRBV5-1 to TRBJ2-2, with D perhaps matching TRBD1 or TRBD2 (5 bases each). This CDR3 is built from 15 residues. Germline V lookup: CDR1 SGHRS, CDR2 YFSETQ. The V end was cut by 6 bases, the J end by 4 bases, with 16 bases between. The CDR3 spells CASNRKGTFTGELFF. The CDR3 nucleotides are TGCGCCAGCAACCGGAAAGGGACCTTCACCGGGGAGCTGTTTTTT.

The chain joins TRBV15 to TRBJ2-6; D remains unclear. V lost 0 bases to trimming and J lost 5 bases, with 8 bases between them. Germline V CDR1 and CDR2: LNHNV, YYDKDF (reference sequence). The CDR3 has 15 residues. The CDR3 region has the DNA TGTGCCACCAGCAGAGACTCCCACCGGGCCAACGTCCTGACTTTC. Translation: CATSRDSHRANVLTF. The full variable domain, rest sourced from reference TRBV15 and TRBJ2-6, is DAMVIQNPRYQVTQFGKPVTLSCSQTLNHNVMYWYQQKSSQAPKLLFHYYDKDFNNEADTPDNFQSRRPNTSFCFLDIRSPGLGDTAMYLCATSRDSHRANVLTFGAGSRLTVL.

The rearrangement links TRBV5-4 to TRBJ1-4; D uncertain. Trimming shortened V by 3 bases and J by 4 bases, and 7 bases separated the two germline ends. The CDR3 is 13 amino acids. The germline V gene has CDR1 SGHNT and CDR2 YYREEE (reference sequence). The CDR3 loop reads CASSSGVNEKLFF. CDR3 in DNA: TGTGCCAGCAGCTCCGGGGTTAATGAAAAACTGTTTTTT.

The V and J genes are TRBV5-1 and TRBJ1-5; 7 positions match TRBD1. The germline V gene has CDR1 SGHRS and CDR2 YFSETQ. The length of the CDR3 is 15 residues. Trimming removed 1 base from V and 8 bases from J; junction bases left unmatched: 9. DNA of the CDR3: TGCGCCAGCAGCTTGCTCGGGACAGATGGCGAGCCCCAGCATTTT. Translating it yields CASSLLGTDGEPQHF.